This T cell receptor beta chain was observed in a study of T cell changes during pregnancy in multiple sclerosis. The table came from immunoSEQ multiplex PCR; TCRdb's copy has only in-frame clones and leaves some out. The table has around 50,000 clones, 94% seen once; the top ten hold around 4.7%. This CDR3 spans 13 amino acids. V was cut by 7 bases and J by 7 bases, with 13 bases left in between. CDR1 and CDR2 from the germline V gene are LNHDA and SQIVND (reference sequence). The TCR comes from a female donor with multiple sclerosis, enrolled in a pregnancy study. The input for sequencing was CD8+ T cells from peripheral blood mononuclear cells, taken in the first trimester of pregnancy. The gene calls are TRBV19 and TRBJ2-2; D remains unclear. CDR3 residues: CASTPLPGGELFF. The CDR3 DNA is TGTGCCAGTACCCCCCTCCCGGGCGGGGAGCTGTTTTTT. Looking up the rest from reference TRBV19 and TRBJ2-2 gives the full variable domain: DGGITQSPKYLFRKEGQNVTLSCEQNLNHDAMYWYRQDPGQGLRLIYYSQIVNDFQKGDIAEGYSVSREKKESFPLTVTSAQKNPTAFYLCASTPLPGGELFFGEGSRLTVL.